A single sample gave rise to the 21 T cell receptor beta chains below, sequenced in a study of cytomegalovirus exposure and HLA in healthy donors. Use of 60 Vbeta and 13 Jbeta primers characterized the PCR. Libraries were prepared by immunoSEQ multiplex PCR; TCRdb keeps only in-frame clonotypes and omits some of them. Of fewer than 350,000 clones in the sample, around 90% were seen once. Sequencing input: PBMCs. The receptor set was obtained from a woman under 30 in good health and CMV-seronegative.

The rearrangement uses TRBV29-1 and TRBJ1-3; 10 nucleotides align to TRBD1. The V gene's germline CDR1 is SQVTM and CDR2 ANQGSEA. The J segment lost 0 bases and the V segment lost 7 bases, leaving 6 bases of the junction unmatched. The CDR3 has 15 residues. CDR3 in amino acids: CSAGQGLSSGNTIYF. Written as DNA, the CDR3 is TGCAGCGCGGGACAGGGGTTAAGCTCTGGAAACACCATATATTTT.

V is TRBV6-5 and J is TRBJ1-2; maybe TRBD1 (6 bases). The CDR3 extends over 14 amino acids. The germline V gene has CDR1 MNHEY and CDR2 SVGAGI. Trimming left V 4 bases short and J 4 bases short, with 13 bases between. Written as DNA, the CDR3 is TGTGCCAGCAGTTCCCCGGGACAAGCCTATGGCTACACCTTC. Its translation is CASSSPGQAYGYTF.

The V gene is TRBV11-3, the J gene TRBJ2-7; 7 bases are shared with TRBD1. The CDR3 covers 15 residues. Trimming at V came to 1 base and at J to 2 bases, leaving 5 bases not matched to a gene. Germline V gives CDR1 SGHNT, CDR2 YENEEA. The CDR3 DNA reads TGTGCCAGCAGCTTAGCTGAGGGGGCTACCTACGAGCAGTACTTC. Amino acid sequence: CASSLAEGATYEQYF. The whole variable domain, remainder taken from reference TRBV11-3 and TRBJ2-7, is EAGVVQSPRYKIIEKKQPVAFWCNPISGHNTLYWYLQNLGQGPELLIRYENEEAVDDSQLPKDRFSAERLKGVDSTLKIQPAELGDSAVYLCASSLAEGATYEQYFGPGTRLTVT.

The chain links TRBV2 to TRBJ1-2; TRBD1 might be the D (5 bases). Germline loops: CDR1 SNHLY, CDR2 FYNNEI. Between the trimmed V and J ends, which lost 1 base and 5 bases, there was a span of 17 bases. The CDR3 loop spans 16 amino acids. The CDR3 bases are TGTGCCAGCAGTGAAGGGAGGGGTCCGGACTTTTATGGCTACACCTTC. It encodes CASSEGRGPDFYGYTF.

The gene calls are TRBV27 and TRBJ2-5; TRBD1 might be the D (5 bases). V shed 4 bases and J shed 5 bases, with 14 bases lying between them. The CDR3 totals 14 residues. The germline V gene encodes CDR1 MNHEY and CDR2 SMNVEV (reference sequence). The CDR3 reads CASSSPKGWETQYF. CDR3 nucleotide sequence: TGTGCCAGCAGTTCGCCTAAGGGGTGGGAGACCCAGTACTTC.

A single count supports this clone. The CDR3 loop is CASSQRDRGFRAPLHF. In nucleotides, the CDR3 is TGTGCCAGCAGTCAACGGGACAGGGGATTTAGGGCACCCCTCCACTTT. The rearrangement joins TRBV27 to TRBJ1-6; 10 bases match TRBD1. Germline CDR1 reads MNHEY; CDR2 reads SMNVEV (reference sequence). The junction had 12 bases not matched to a gene; V was cut back by 5 bases and J by 11 bases. The CDR3 extends over 16 amino acids.

The CDR3 DNA reads as TGTGCCAGCAGCTCCCTTAGCACAGATACGCAGTATTTT. Translation gives CASSSLSTDTQYF. The rearrangement links TRBV11-3 to TRBJ2-3, with D unclear. Trimming removed 4 bases from V and 0 bases from J, with 5 bases in between. The length of the CDR3 is 13 residues. CDR1 and CDR2 (germline): SGHNT, YENEEA.

This sequence joins TRBV13 and TRBJ2-1, with 11 positions matching TRBD1. V dropped 5 bases and J dropped 5; count of bases not matched to a gene: 5. The CDR3 sequence is 15 residues long. Per the germline V gene, CDR1 is PRHDT and CDR2 is FYEKMQ (reference sequence). This CDR3 is CASSVGQGANNEQFF. The DNA of the CDR3 is TGTGCCAGCAGCGTTGGACAGGGGGCGAACAATGAGCAGTTCTTC.

This chain connects TRBV10-3 to TRBJ2-7; 8 positions match TRBD2. This CDR3 comprises 14 residues. Trimming removed 5 bases from V and 2 bases from J; junction bases left unmatched: 5. CDR1 ENHRY and CDR2 SYGVKD come from the germline V gene. The CDR3 sequence: CAISNSGGPYEQYF. The CDR3 region has the DNA TGTGCCATCAGTAACTCGGGGGGGCCCTACGAGCAGTACTTC.

V usage is TRBV5-1 and J usage is TRBJ2-5; TRBD2 matches at 11 bases. Germline V lookup: CDR1 SGHRS, CDR2 YFSETQ. J gave up 2 bases and V 2 bases, and 2 bases lay outside the gene matches. This CDR3 is built from 15 residues. CDR3 bases: TGCGCCAGCAGCTTTAGCGGGGGGGTGCAAGAGACCCAGTACTTC. Translating gives CASSFSGGVQETQYF.

Comment on this clone: An end of the junction does not agree with germline; a read error may underlie this. This chain joins TRBV5-1 and TRBJ2-7, with D unresolved. The germline CDR1 and CDR2 sequences are SGHRS and YFSETQ. The CDR3 totals 14 residues. CDR3 loop: CASSSSSGFYGQYF. CDR3 sequence (DNA): TGCGCCAGCAGCTCGTCCTCCGGGTTTTACGGGCAGTACTTC.

V is TRBV27 and J is TRBJ1-6, with TRBD1 matching 10 bases. The V gene end was trimmed by 2 bases and the J gene end by 3 bases; junction bases not matched to a gene: 7. The V gene's germline CDR1 is MNHEY and CDR2 SMNVEV (reference sequence). CDR3 size: 18 residues. The CDR3 nucleotides read TGTGCCAGCAGTTTAACCCCGGACAGGGGGGGCTATAATTCACCCCTCCACTTT. Translation: CASSLTPDRGGYNSPLHF.

In this sample, this clone turned up a few times. V usage is TRBV6-5 and J usage is TRBJ2-1; 9 positions agree with TRBD2. This CDR3 has 15 amino acids. V trimming: 6 bases; J trimming: 11 bases; junction bases outside the gene matches: 14. Germline V gives CDR1 MNHEY, CDR2 SVGAGI. The CDR3 here is CASSPPLGASGKQFF. The CDR3 DNA sequence: TGTGCCAGCAGCCCCCCCCTAGGAGCTAGCGGGAAGCAGTTCTTC.

This chain connects TRBV7-9 to TRBJ1-1; 9 bases align to TRBD1. Germline V gives CDR1 SEHNR, CDR2 FQNEAQ (reference sequence). V lost 5 bases and J lost 10; bases outside the gene matches: 8. This CDR3 is built from 13 residues. DNA of the CDR3: TGTGCCAGCAGCCCACGGGACAGGGATAGAGCTTTCTTT. Translated, it gives CASSPRDRDRAFF.

The CDR3, as DNA: TGTGCCAGCAGTCTTATTCAGGGGGCCTACACCTTC. This sequence encodes CASSLIQGAYTF. The chain carries TRBV6-5 and TRBJ1-2, with 8 positions matching TRBD1. The CDR3 is 12 amino acids. CDR1 is MNHEY, CDR2 SVGAGI, per germline. The ends lost 5 bases at V and 10 bases at J; junction bases unmatched: 6.

CDR3 DNA: TGTGCCAGCAGCCCCCAGGGGGAGTCTAACTATGGCTACACCTTC. Translated: CASSPQGESNYGYTF. The chain is built from TRBV9 and TRBJ1-2; 7 positions match TRBD1. V shed 4 bases, J shed 0 bases, and the junction held 6 bases outside the gene matches. This CDR3 comprises 15 residues. Germline CDR1 SGDLS, CDR2 YYNGEE.

This clone was seen just once. J is TRBJ2-1 and V is TRBV14; D might be TRBD1 (7 bases). V lost 2 bases to trimming and J lost 0 bases, with 8 bases between them. CDR1 is SGHDN, CDR2 FVKESK, per germline. The CDR3 covers 15 residues. The CDR3 reads CASSQQGGSYNEQFF. In DNA form, the CDR3 reads TGTGCCAGCAGCCAACAGGGGGGCTCCTACAATGAGCAGTTCTTC.

This clone was picked up a small number of times. This rearrangement joins TRBV7-6 to TRBJ2-3; 11 bases line up with TRBD2. The trim removed 5 bases at V and 0 bases at J, leaving 10 bases unmatched. Germline V gene data show CDR1 as SGHVS and CDR2 as FNYEAQ. This CDR3 spans 18 amino acids. The CDR3 here is CASSPLAGGPSSTDTQYF. The CDR3 DNA reads as TGTGCCAGCAGCCCTCTAGCGGGGGGACCTTCTAGCACAGATACGCAGTATTTT. Looking up the rest from reference TRBV7-6 and TRBJ2-3 gives the full variable domain: GAGVSQSPRYKVTKRGQDVALRCDPISGHVSLYWYRQALGQGPEFLTYFNYEAQQDKSGLPNDRFSAERPEGSISTLTIQRTEQRDSAMYRCASSPLAGGPSSTDTQYFGPGTRLTVL.

The chain carries TRBV4-1 and TRBJ1-1; D not resolved. V lost 1 base to trimming and J lost 5 bases, with 14 bases between them. CDR3 length: 15 residues. From germline, CDR1 is MGHRA and CDR2 YSYEKL. The CDR3 loop is CASSQAVSLTTEAFF. DNA of the CDR3: TGCGCCAGCAGCCAAGCTGTGTCCTTGACAACTGAAGCTTTCTTT.

This clone has just a few counts. The V gene is TRBV5-4, the J gene TRBJ1-1; 7 bases are shared with TRBD1. The germline CDR1 and CDR2 sequences are SGHNT and YYREEE (reference sequence). The V and J ends lost 4 bases and 7 bases, in that order; junction bases with no gene match: 7. CDR3 length: 13 amino acids. This CDR3 reads CASSLSTGLEAFF. DNA for the CDR3: TGTGCCAGCAGCCTATCGACAGGGCTTGAAGCTTTCTTT.

The CDR3 region has the DNA TGTGCCAGCAGCGGGTCTGTGAATGAAAAACTGTTTTTT. It translates to CASSGSVNEKLFF. This chain joins TRBV6-5 and TRBJ1-4; D call uncertain. Germline V gives CDR1 MNHEY, CDR2 SVGAGI. This CDR3 region has 13 residues. The V end lost 6 bases, the J end lost 5 bases, and 10 bases lay between the germline ends.